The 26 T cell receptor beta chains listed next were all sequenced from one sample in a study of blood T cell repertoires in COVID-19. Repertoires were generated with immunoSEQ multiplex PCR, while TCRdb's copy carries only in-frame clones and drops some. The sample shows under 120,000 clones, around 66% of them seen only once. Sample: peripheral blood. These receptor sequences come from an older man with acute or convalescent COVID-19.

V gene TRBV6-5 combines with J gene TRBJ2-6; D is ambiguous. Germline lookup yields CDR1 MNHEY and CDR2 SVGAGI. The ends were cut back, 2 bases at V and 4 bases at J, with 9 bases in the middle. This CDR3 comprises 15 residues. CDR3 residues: CASSYANSGANVLTF. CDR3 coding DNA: TGTGCCAGCAGTTACGCGAACTCGGGGGCCAACGTCCTGACTTTC.

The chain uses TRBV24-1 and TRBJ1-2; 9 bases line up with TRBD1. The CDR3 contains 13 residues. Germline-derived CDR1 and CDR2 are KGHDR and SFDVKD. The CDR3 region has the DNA TGTGCAGTAACAGGGGGCGGAATGAGTGGCTACACCTTC. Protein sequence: CAVTGGGMSGYTF.

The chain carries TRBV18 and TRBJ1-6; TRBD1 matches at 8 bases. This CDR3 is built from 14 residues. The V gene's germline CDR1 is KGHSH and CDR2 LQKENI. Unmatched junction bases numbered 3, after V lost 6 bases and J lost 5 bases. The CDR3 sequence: CASSLGQDNSPLHF. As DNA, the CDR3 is TGTGCCAGCTCCCTGGGACAGGATAATTCACCCCTCCACTTT. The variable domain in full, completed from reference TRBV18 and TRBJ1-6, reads NAGVMQNPRHLVRRRGQEARLRCSPMKGHSHVYWYRQLPEEGLKFMVYLQKENIIDESGMPKERFSAEFPKEGPSILRIQQVVRGDSAAYFCASSLGQDNSPLHFGNGTRLTVT.

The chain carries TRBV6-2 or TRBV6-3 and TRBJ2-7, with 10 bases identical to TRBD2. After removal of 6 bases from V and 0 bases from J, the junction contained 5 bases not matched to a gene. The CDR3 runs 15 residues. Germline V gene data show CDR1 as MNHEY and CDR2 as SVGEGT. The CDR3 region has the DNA TGTGCCAGCAGCTCGAGACTAGCGGGCTCCTACGAGCAGTACTTC. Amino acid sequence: CASSSRLAGSYEQYF.

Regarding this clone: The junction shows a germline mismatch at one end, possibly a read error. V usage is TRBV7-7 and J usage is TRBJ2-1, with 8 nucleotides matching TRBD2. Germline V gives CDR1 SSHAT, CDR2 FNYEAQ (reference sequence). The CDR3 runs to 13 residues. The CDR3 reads CASSLGLGGEQFF. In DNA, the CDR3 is TGTGCTAGCAGCTTGGGACTAGGAGGTGAGCAGTTCTTC. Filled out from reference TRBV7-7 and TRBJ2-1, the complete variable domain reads GAGVSQSPRYKVTKRGQDVTLRCDPISSHATLYWYQQALGQGPEFLTYFNYEAQPDKSGLPSDRFSAERPEGSISTLTIQRTEQRDSAMYRCASSLGLGGEQFFGPGTRLTVL.

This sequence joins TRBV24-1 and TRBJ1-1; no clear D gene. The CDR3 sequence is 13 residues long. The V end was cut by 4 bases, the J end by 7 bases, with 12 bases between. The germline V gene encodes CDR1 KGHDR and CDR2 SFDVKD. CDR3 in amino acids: CATSDPGRDEAFF. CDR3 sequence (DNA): TGTGCCACCAGTGACCCCGGGAGGGATGAAGCTTTCTTT.

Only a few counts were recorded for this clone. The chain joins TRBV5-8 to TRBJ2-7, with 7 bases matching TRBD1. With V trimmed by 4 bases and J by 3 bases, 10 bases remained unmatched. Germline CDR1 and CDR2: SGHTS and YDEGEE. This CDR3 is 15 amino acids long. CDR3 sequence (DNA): TGTGCCAGCAGCCTGATAACAGGGGACCGCTACGAGCAGTACTTC. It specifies CASSLITGDRYEQYF.

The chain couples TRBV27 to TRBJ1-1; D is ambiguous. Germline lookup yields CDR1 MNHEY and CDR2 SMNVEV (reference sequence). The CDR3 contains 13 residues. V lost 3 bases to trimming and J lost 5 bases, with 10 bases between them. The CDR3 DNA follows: TGTGCCAGCAGTTTCCGGAGGGAGACTGAAGCTTTCTTT. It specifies CASSFRRETEAFF.

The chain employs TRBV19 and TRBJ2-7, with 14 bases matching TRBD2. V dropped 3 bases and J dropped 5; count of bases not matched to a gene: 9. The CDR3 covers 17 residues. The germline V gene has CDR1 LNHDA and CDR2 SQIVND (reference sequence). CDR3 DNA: TGTGCCAGTAGTATGACAGGGACTAGCGGGAGTTCCAACGAGCAGTACTTC. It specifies CASSMTGTSGSSNEQYF.

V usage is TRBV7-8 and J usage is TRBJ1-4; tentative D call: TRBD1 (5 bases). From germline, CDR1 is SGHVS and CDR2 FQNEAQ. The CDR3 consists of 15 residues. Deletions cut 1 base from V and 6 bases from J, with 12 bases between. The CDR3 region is CASSLGPGEDEKLFF. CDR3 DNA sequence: TGTGCCAGCAGCTTAGGGCCGGGGGAGGATGAAAAACTGTTTTTT.

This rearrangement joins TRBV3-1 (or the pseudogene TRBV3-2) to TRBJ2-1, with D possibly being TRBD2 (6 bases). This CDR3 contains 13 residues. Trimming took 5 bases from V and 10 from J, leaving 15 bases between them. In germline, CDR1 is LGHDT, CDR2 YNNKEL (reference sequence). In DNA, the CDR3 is TGTGCCAGCAGCGGGGGGAATTGGGGGGAGCAGTTCTTC. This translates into CASSGGNWGEQFF.

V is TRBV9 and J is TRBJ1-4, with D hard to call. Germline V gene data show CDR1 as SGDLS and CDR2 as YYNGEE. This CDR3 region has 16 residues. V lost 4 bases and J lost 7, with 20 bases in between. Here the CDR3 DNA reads TGTGCCAGCAGCCTTTTACCGGGAACCGGGAGTGAAAAACTGTTTTTT. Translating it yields CASSLLPGTGSEKLFF.

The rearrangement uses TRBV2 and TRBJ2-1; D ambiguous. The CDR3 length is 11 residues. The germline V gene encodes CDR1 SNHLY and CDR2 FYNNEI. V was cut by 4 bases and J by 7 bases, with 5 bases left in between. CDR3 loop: CASSVMNEQFF. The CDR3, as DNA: TGTGCCAGCAGTGTAATGAATGAGCAGTTCTTC.

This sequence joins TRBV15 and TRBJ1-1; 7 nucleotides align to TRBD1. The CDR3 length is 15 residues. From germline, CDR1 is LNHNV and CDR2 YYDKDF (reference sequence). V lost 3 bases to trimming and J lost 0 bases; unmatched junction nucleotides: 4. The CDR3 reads CATSRDRMMNTEAFF. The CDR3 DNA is TGTGCCACCAGCAGGGACAGGATGATGAACACTGAAGCTTTCTTT.

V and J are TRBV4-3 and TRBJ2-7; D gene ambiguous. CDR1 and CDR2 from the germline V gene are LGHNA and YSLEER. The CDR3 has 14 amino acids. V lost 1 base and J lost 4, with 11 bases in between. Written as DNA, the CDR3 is TGCGCCAGCAGCCAAGGCCCTCAGGTTTACGAGCAGTACTTC. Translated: CASSQGPQVYEQYF.

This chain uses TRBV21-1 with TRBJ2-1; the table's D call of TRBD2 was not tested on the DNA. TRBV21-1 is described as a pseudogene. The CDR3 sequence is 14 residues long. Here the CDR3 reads CASPKAGLFNEQFF. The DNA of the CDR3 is TGTGCCAGTCCCAAAGCGGGACTTTTCAATGAGCAGTTCTTC.

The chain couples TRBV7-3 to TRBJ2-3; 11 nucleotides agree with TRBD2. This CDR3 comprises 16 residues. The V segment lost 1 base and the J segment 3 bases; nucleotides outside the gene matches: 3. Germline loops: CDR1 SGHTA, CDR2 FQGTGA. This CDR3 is CASSLSLAGGTDTQYF. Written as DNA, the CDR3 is TGTGCCAGCAGCTTAAGCCTAGCGGGAGGAACAGATACGCAGTATTTT.

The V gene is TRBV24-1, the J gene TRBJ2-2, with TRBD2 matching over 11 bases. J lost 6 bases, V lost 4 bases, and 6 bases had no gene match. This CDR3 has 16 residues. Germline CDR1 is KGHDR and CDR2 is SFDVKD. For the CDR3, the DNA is TGTGCCACCAGTGACCAACATAGCGGGAGGGCCGGGGAGCTGTTTTTT. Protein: CATSDQHSGRAGELFF.

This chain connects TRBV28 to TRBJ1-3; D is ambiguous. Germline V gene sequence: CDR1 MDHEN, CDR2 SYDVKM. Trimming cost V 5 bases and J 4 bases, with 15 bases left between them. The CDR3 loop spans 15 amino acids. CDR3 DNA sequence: TGTGCCAGCAGTCTCGCGAAACCGGGAGGAAACACCATATATTTT. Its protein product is CASSLAKPGGNTIYF.

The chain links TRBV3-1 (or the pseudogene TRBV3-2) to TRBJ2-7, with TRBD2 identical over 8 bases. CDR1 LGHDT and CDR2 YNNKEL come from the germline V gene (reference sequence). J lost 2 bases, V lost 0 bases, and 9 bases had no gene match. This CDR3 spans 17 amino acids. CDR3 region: CASSQEALAGYPYEQYF. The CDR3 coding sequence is TGTGCCAGCAGCCAAGAGGCGCTAGCGGGTTACCCCTACGAGCAGTACTTC.

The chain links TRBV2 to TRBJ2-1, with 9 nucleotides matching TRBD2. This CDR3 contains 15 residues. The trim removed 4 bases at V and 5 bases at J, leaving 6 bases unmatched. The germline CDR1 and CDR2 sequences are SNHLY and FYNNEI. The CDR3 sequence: CASSGSGSWDNEQFF. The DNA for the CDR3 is TGTGCCAGCAGTGGTAGCGGGAGTTGGGACAATGAGCAGTTCTTC. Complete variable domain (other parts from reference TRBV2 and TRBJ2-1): EPEVTQTPSHQVTQMGQEVILRCVPISNHLYFYWYRQILGQKVEFLVSFYNNEISEKSEIFDDQFSVERPDGSNFTLKIRSTKLEDSAMYFCASSGSGSWDNEQFFGPGTRLTVL.

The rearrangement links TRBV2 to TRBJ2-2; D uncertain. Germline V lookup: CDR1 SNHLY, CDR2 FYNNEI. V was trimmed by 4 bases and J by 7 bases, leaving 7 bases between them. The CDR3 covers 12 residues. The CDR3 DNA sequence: TGTGCCAGCAGTGCGTTTAACGGGGAGCTGTTTTTT. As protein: CASSAFNGELFF.

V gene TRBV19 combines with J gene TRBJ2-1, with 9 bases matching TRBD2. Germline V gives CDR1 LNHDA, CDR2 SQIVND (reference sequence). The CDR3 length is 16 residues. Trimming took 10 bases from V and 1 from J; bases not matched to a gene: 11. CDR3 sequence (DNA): TGTGCCACCGACCCTAGCGGGATCGGGTCCTACAATGAGCAGTTCTTC. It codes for CATDPSGIGSYNEQFF.

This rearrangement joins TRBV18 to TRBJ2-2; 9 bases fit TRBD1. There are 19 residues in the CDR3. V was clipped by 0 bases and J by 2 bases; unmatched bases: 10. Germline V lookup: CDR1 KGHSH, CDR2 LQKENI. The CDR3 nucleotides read TGTGCCAGCTCACCACCTAGAACCTTGGGACAGGGAAACACCGGGGAGCTGTTTTTT. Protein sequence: CASSPPRTLGQGNTGELFF.

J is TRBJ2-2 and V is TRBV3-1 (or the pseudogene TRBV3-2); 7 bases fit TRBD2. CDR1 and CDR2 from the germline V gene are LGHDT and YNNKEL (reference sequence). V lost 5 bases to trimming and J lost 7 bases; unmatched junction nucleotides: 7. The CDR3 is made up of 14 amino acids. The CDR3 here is CASSSGLVGGELFF. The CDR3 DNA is TGTGCCAGCAGCTCAGGACTAGTAGGCGGGGAGCTGTTTTTT.

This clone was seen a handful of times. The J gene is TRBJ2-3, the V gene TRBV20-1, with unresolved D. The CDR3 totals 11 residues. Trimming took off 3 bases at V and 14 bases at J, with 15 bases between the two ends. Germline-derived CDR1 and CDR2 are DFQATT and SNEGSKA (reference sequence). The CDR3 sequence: CSASDGDEAYF. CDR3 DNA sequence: TGCAGTGCTAGTGATGGTGATGAGGCGTATTTT.